The 27 T cell receptor beta chains presented below share a single source sample, sequenced in a study of blood T cell repertoires in COVID-19. Clones were sequenced by immunoSEQ multiplex PCR, and TCRdb holds only the in-frame ones, with some missing. This sample has 53,000 or so clones; approximately 90% occur once, and the top ten carry 2.5% to 3%. Material for sequencing was peripheral blood. The receptors derive from a man older than 75 with acute or convalescent COVID-19.

The chain combines TRBV28 with TRBJ2-3, with 8 bases lining up with TRBD1. The CDR3 has 12 residues. Trimming cost V 3 bases and J 11 bases; bases outside gene matches: 4. The germline V gene has CDR1 MDHEN and CDR2 SYDVKM. CDR3 amino acids: CASSFQDRGQYF. For the CDR3, the DNA is TGTGCCAGCAGTTTCCAAGACAGGGGGCAGTATTTT.

V is TRBV13 and J is TRBJ2-5; 7 bases map to TRBD2. Germline CDR1 and CDR2: PRHDT and FYEKMQ (reference sequence). The CDR3 runs 15 residues. Trimming removed 0 bases from V and 7 bases from J; junction bases left unmatched: 8. This CDR3 reads CASSLGTGGIGTQYF. For the CDR3, the DNA is TGTGCCAGCAGCTTAGGCACCGGGGGGATTGGGACCCAGTACTTC.

The V gene is TRBV19, the J gene TRBJ1-2; the match to TRBD1 covers 7 bases. The germline gives CDR1 LNHDA, CDR2 SQIVND (reference sequence). V gave up 1 base and J gave up 3 bases; unmatched junction bases: 8. The CDR3 is 16 residues long. CDR3 residues: CASSIVQGGYYYGYTF. In nucleotides, the CDR3 is TGTGCCAGTAGTATAGTCCAGGGGGGTTATTACTATGGCTACACCTTC.

The gene calls are TRBV29-1 and TRBJ2-3; TRBD2 matches 13 bases. V trimming: 6 bases; J trimming: 7 bases; junction bases outside the gene matches: 4. The CDR3 runs to 13 residues. Germline V CDR1 and CDR2: SQVTM, ANQGSEA. As DNA, the CDR3 is TGCAGCGTAGGGACTAGCGGGGAAAATACGCAGTATTTT. Its protein is CSVGTSGENTQYF.

The rearrangement joins TRBV7-2 to TRBJ1-2; TRBD1 is a possible D gene (6 bases). Germline CDR1 reads SGHTA; CDR2 reads FQGNSA. Trimming cost V 5 bases and J 13 bases, with 20 bases left between them. CDR3 length: 13 residues. The CDR3 DNA reads as TGTGCCAGCAGCGCCCGACAGGCCCCCAGAAGCACCTTC. Translating gives CASSARQAPRSTF.

The chain carries TRBV7-6 and TRBJ2-5; 13 positions agree with TRBD2. J lost 2 bases, V lost 5 bases, and 5 bases had no gene match. The CDR3 length is 16 residues. In germline, CDR1 is SGHVS, CDR2 FNYEAQ. CDR3 region: CASSLSGLAGQETQYF. The CDR3 DNA sequence: TGTGCCAGCAGCCTGTCGGGACTAGCGGGGCAAGAGACCCAGTACTTC.

The chain couples TRBV7-2 to TRBJ2-1, with 11 bases that match TRBD2. Germline V gene lookup returns CDR1 SGHTA and CDR2 FQGNSA. J was trimmed by 0 bases and V by 2 bases; bases with no gene match: 9. The CDR3 has 19 residues. Here the CDR3 reads CASSLSSGGRGSSYNEQFF. The CDR3 nucleotides are TGTGCCAGCAGCTTATCTAGCGGGGGGCGCGGGAGCTCCTACAATGAGCAGTTCTTC.

V gene TRBV7-9 combines with J gene TRBJ2-1; the match to TRBD2 covers 9 bases. The CDR3 covers 17 residues. Germline V gene data show CDR1 as SEHNR and CDR2 as FQNEAQ (reference sequence). The V and J ends lost 5 bases and 10 bases, in that order; junction bases with no gene match: 18. For the CDR3, the DNA is TGTGCCAGCAGCCTGGACCTTAGCGGGGGTTTGACTTTAGAGCAGTTCTTC. Translated, it gives CASSLDLSGGLTLEQFF.

The V gene is TRBV9, the J gene TRBJ2-5; D might be TRBD1 (6 bases). This CDR3 region has 14 residues. The V end was cut by 3 bases, the J end by 4 bases, with 13 bases between. CDR1 SGDLS and CDR2 YYNGEE come from the germline V gene. CDR3 nucleotides: TGTGCCAGCAGCGAGGGACATCGGATAGAGACCCAGTACTTC. Amino acid sequence: CASSEGHRIETQYF. The variable domain in full, with the rest retrieved from reference TRBV9 and TRBJ2-5, is DSGVTQTPKHLITATGQRVTLRCSPRSGDLSVYWYQQSLDQGLQFLIQYYNGEERAKGNILERFSAQQFPDLHSELNLSSLELGDSALYFCASSEGHRIETQYFGPGTRLLVL.

A single count supports this clone. The J gene is TRBJ2-3, the V gene TRBV2; 7 bases match TRBD2. Germline V gene data show CDR1 as SNHLY and CDR2 as FYNNEI. The CDR3 sequence is 14 residues long. With 8 bases clipped from V and 2 bases from J, the junction kept 7 bases outside the gene matches. CDR3: CASGAGGITDTQYF. The CDR3 nucleotides are TGTGCCAGCGGGGCCGGGGGGATCACAGATACGCAGTATTTT.

The V and J genes are TRBV19 and TRBJ2-7, with a weak D call TRBD2 (6 bases). Trimming shortened V by 5 bases and J by 1 base, and 15 bases separated the two germline ends. This CDR3 has 15 residues. From germline, CDR1 is LNHDA and CDR2 SQIVND (reference sequence). The CDR3 DNA is TGTGCCAGTAGTCGTCCCGGGACTGGATCCTACGAGCAGTACTTC. Translated, it gives CASSRPGTGSYEQYF.

V usage is TRBV7-2 and J usage is TRBJ2-1; D gene unclear. The CDR3 has 15 residues. Germline lookup yields CDR1 SGHTA and CDR2 FQGNSA. V was clipped by 5 bases and J by 1 base, with 12 bases between them. CDR3 amino acids: CASSTRGGSYNEQFF. In DNA, the CDR3 is TGTGCCAGCAGCACCCGCGGCGGTTCCTACAATGAGCAGTTCTTC.

The chain combines TRBV12-5 with TRBJ2-5; the D gene is possibly TRBD1 (5 bases). The CDR3 covers 15 residues. Trimming took off 3 bases at V and 3 bases at J, with 14 bases between the two ends. Germline V gene lookup returns CDR1 LGHNT and CDR2 FRNRAP. The CDR3 reads CASGFPATTEETQYF. The CDR3 region has the DNA TGTGCTAGTGGTTTCCCCGCGACGACAGAAGAGACCCAGTACTTC.

The J gene is TRBJ2-5, the V gene TRBV29-1, with a tentative D call TRBD1 (5 bases). V lost 3 bases and J lost 5, with 10 bases in between. The CDR3 contains 12 residues. The germline V gene encodes CDR1 SQVTM and CDR2 ANQGSEA. CDR3 in amino acids: CSVEGRRETQYF. Here the CDR3 DNA reads TGCAGCGTTGAGGGGCGACGGGAGACCCAGTACTTC.

V is TRBV5-1 and J is TRBJ2-5; D unclear. The V gene's germline CDR1 is SGHRS and CDR2 YFSETQ. V dropped 2 bases and J dropped 0 bases, with 5 bases sitting between them. The CDR3 spans 13 residues. This CDR3 is CASSLTDQETQYF. The CDR3 coding sequence is TGCGCCAGCAGCTTAACGGACCAAGAGACCCAGTACTTC.

This rearrangement joins TRBV12-3 or TRBV12-4 to TRBJ1-2; D is undetermined. The CDR3 length is 12 residues. Trimming cost V 4 bases and J 8 bases, with 11 bases left between them. In DNA, the CDR3 is TGTGCCAGCAGTTCGAGACATTACGGCTACACCTTC. Protein: CASSSRHYGYTF.

The chain couples TRBV6-5 to TRBJ2-1, with TRBD1 matching over 9 bases. With V trimmed by 6 bases and J by 14 bases, 11 bases remained unmatched. The CDR3 covers 13 residues. Germline-derived CDR1 and CDR2 are MNHEY and SVGAGI. This chain's CDR3 is CASRRPGTGREFF. CDR3 bases: TGTGCCAGCAGACGCCCCGGGACAGGGAGGGAGTTCTTC.

The J gene is TRBJ2-2, the V gene TRBV29-1, with 7 bases aligning to TRBD2. The germline CDR1 and CDR2 sequences are SQVTM and ANQGSEA. The CDR3 consists of 15 residues. The J segment lost 0 bases and the V segment lost 5 bases, leaving 6 bases of the junction unmatched. The CDR3 DNA is TGCAGCGTTATACACGGGGGGTCGAACACCGGGGAGCTGTTTTTT. Its translation is CSVIHGGSNTGELFF.

The V call is TRBV7-3, the J call TRBJ2-1; D may be TRBD2 (6 bases). Germline assignment: CDR1 SGHTA and CDR2 FQGTGA. The CDR3 is 20 amino acids. V was trimmed by 1 base and J by 1 base, leaving 23 bases between them. The CDR3 DNA reads as TGTGCCAGCAGCTTAATCCCGAATCCCGGGAGAACGGGGTCCTACAATGAGCAGTTCTTC. Protein product: CASSLIPNPGRTGSYNEQFF. Looking up the rest from reference TRBV7-3 and TRBJ2-1 gives the full variable domain: GAGVSQTPSNKVTEKGKYVELRCDPISGHTALYWYRQSLGQGPEFLIYFQGTGAADDSGLPNDRFFAVRPEGSVSTLKIQRTERGDSAVYLCASSLIPNPGRTGSYNEQFFGPGTRLTVL.

The chain has TRBV5-1 and TRBJ1-2, with 12 bases lining up with TRBD1. Germline values: CDR1 SGHRS, CDR2 YFSETQ. The CDR3 extends over 15 amino acids. V lost 0 bases to trimming and J lost 8 bases; unmatched junction nucleotides: 5. CDR3 protein: CASSLEGQGARGYTF. In DNA form, the CDR3 reads TGCGCCAGCAGCTTGGAGGGACAGGGGGCAAGAGGCTACACCTTC.

The CDR3 bases are TGTGCCAGTACCGGACAGCTGAACACTGAAGCTTTCTTT. It translates to CASTGQLNTEAFF. V is TRBV6-6 and J is TRBJ1-1, with D tentatively TRBD1 (6 bases). Germline assignment: CDR1 MNHNY and CDR2 SVGAGI (reference sequence). The CDR3 has 13 residues. Trimming shortened V by 9 bases and J by 0 bases, and 11 bases separated the two germline ends.

The rearrangement joins TRBV18 to TRBJ2-5; 9 bases fit TRBD1. V gave up 5 bases and J gave up 6 bases; unmatched junction bases: 7. The CDR3 is 14 amino acids. CDR1 and CDR2 (germline): KGHSH, LQKENI. CDR3 region: CASSTGQGGKTQYF. CDR3 nucleotide sequence: TGTGCCAGCTCAACGGGACAGGGAGGGAAGACCCAGTACTTC.

The chain uses TRBV11-2 and TRBJ2-5; 7 bases align to TRBD1. The V gene's germline CDR1 is SGHAT and CDR2 FQNNGV. The CDR3 consists of 15 residues. Losses at the gene ends were 1 base for V and 4 bases for J; bases not matched to a gene: 6. CDR3 sequence: CASSLVGGRGETQYF. The CDR3 DNA follows: TGTGCCAGCAGCTTAGTAGGGGGCAGGGGAGAGACCCAGTACTTC.

The rearrangement links TRBV7-9 to TRBJ1-2, with TRBD1 matching 7 bases. The CDR3 has 14 amino acids. V lost 2 bases to trimming and J lost 6 bases; unmatched junction nucleotides: 6. CDR1 and CDR2 (germline): SEHNR, FQNEAQ (reference sequence). The CDR3 nucleotides read TGTGCCAGCAGCTTAACGACAGGGCTCGATGGCTACACCTTC. This encodes CASSLTTGLDGYTF.

The sample holds one count of this clone. This chain links TRBV7-8 with TRBJ2-5; TRBD2 matches at 8 bases. CDR1 is SGHVS and CDR2 is FQNEAQ in the germline V gene. This CDR3 has 16 amino acids. With 0 bases clipped from V and 5 bases from J, the junction kept 8 bases outside the gene matches. The CDR3: CASSLASGGAGETQYF. The CDR3, as DNA: TGTGCCAGCAGCTTAGCAAGCGGGGGTGCGGGGGAGACCCAGTACTTC.

As for this clone: An end of the junction does not agree with germline; a read error may underlie this. This chain joins TRBV7-7 and TRBJ2-3; D possibly corresponds to TRBD1 (5 bases). The CDR3 has 13 residues. Germline values: CDR1 SSHAT, CDR2 FNYEAQ (reference sequence). The CDR3: CASSSTVTDTQYF. For the CDR3, the DNA is TGTGCTAGCAGCTCGACAGTCACAGATACGCAGTATTTT.

The chain joins TRBV27 to TRBJ2-2, with 11 bases aligning to TRBD1. Unmatched junction bases numbered 5, after V lost 5 bases and J lost 0 bases. Per germline, CDR1 MNHEY and CDR2 SMNVEV (reference sequence). The CDR3 runs 17 residues. This CDR3 reads CASSGTGGFANTGELFF. CDR3 sequence (DNA): TGTGCCAGCAGTGGGACAGGGGGATTCGCGAACACCGGGGAGCTGTTTTTT.